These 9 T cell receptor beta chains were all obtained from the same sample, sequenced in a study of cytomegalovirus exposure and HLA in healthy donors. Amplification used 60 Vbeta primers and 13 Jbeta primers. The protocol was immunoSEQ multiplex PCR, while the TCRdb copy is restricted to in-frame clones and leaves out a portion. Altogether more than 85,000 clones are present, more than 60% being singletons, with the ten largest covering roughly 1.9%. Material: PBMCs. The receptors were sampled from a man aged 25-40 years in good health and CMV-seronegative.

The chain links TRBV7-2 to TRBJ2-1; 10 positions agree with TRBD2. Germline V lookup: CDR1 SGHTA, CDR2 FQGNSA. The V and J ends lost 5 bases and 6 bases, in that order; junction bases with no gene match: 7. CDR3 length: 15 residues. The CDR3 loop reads CASSKGASGSNEQFF. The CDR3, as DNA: TGTGCCAGCAGCAAGGGAGCTAGCGGGAGCAATGAGCAGTTCTTC.

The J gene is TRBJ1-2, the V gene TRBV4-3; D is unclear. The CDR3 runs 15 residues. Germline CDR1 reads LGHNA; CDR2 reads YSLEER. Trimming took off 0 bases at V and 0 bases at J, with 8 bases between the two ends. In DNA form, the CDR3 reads TGCGCCAGCAGCCAAGAGTTCACAGCTAACTATGGCTACACCTTC. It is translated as CASSQEFTANYGYTF.

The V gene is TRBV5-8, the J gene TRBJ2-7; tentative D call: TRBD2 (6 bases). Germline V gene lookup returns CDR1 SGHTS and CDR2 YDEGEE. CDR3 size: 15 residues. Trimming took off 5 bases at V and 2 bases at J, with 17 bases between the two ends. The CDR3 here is CASRVGRRLPYEQYF. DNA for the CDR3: TGTGCCAGCAGGGTGGGGAGGAGGCTTCCCTACGAGCAGTACTTC. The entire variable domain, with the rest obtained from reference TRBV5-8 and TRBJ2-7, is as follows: EAGVTQSPTHLIKTRGQQATLRCSPISGHTSVYWYQQALGLGLQFLLWYDEGEERNRGNFPPRFSGRQFPNYSSELNVNALELEDSALYLCASRVGRRLPYEQYFGPGTRLTVT.

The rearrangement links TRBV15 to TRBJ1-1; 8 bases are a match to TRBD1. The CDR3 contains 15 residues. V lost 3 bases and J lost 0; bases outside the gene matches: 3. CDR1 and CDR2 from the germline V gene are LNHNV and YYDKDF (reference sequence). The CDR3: CATSRGTGLNTEAFF. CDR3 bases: TGTGCCACCAGCAGGGGGACAGGCTTGAACACTGAAGCTTTCTTT.

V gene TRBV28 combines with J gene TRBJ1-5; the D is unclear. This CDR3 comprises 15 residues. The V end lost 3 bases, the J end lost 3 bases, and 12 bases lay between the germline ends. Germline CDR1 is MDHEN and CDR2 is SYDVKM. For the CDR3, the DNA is TGTGCCAGCAGTTTGGTGTCGAGGGACAATCAGCCCCAGCATTTT. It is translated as CASSLVSRDNQPQHF.

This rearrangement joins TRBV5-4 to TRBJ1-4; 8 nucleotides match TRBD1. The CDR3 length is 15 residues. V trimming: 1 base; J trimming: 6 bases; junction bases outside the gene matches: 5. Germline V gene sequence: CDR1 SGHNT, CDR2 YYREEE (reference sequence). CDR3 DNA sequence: TGTGCCAGCAGCTTGCCCGGGACAGGCGATGAAAAACTGTTTTTT. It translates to CASSLPGTGDEKLFF.

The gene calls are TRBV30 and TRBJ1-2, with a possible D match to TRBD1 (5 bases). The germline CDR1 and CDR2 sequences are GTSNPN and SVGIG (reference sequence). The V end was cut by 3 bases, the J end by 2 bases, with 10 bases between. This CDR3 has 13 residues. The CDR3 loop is CAWSLGGNYGYTF. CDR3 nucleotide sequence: TGTGCCTGGAGCTTGGGGGGAAACTATGGCTACACCTTC. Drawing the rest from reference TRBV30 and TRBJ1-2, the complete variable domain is SQTIHQWPATLVQPVGSPLSLECTVEGTSNPNLYWYRQAAGRGLQLLFYSVGIGQISSEVPQNLSASRPQDRQFILSSKKLLLSDSGFYLCAWSLGGNYGYTFGSGTRLTVV.

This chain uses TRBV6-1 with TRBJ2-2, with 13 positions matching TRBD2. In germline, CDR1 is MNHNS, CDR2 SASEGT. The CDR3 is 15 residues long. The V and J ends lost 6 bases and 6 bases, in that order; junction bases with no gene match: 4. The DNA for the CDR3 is TGTGCCAGCAGCGGACTAGCGGGAGTGGCCGGGGAGCTGTTTTTT. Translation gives CASSGLAGVAGELFF.

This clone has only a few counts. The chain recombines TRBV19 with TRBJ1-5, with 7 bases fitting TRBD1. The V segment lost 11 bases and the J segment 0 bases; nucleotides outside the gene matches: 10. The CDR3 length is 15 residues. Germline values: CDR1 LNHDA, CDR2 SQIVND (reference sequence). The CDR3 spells CASDTGQISNQPQHF. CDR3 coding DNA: TGTGCCTCAGATACGGGACAGATTAGCAATCAGCCCCAGCATTTT.